This T cell receptor (beta chain) is from a study of T cells in narcolepsy. Turning to the study itself: Donors had narcolepsy type 1 or type 2, or were healthy controls. Points from the study as a whole: Comparing one patient's CSF and blood CD4+ clonotypes highlighted HCRT- and TRIB2-specific autoreactive clonotypes. Reportedly, autoreactive clonotypes were serially detected in patients' blood but not controls'.

TCRdb's table, derived via immunoSEQ multiplex PCR, lists solely in-frame clones and lacks some. The sample has just over 40,000 clones, about 91% seen once. There are a few counts of this clone. Its antigen is undetermined. The CDR3 runs to 14 residues. Germline V lookup: CDR1 MNHEY, CDR2 SMNVEV (reference sequence). J gave up 8 bases and V 2 bases, and 6 bases lay outside the gene matches. Sequenced input: CD45RA- memory CD4+ T cells from PBMCs. The chain links TRBV27 to TRBJ2-1; 7 bases match TRBD2. This receptor was taken from a human donor with narcolepsy. The DNA for the CDR3 is TGTGCCAGCAGTTTAGGACTAGAAGTAGATGAGCAGTTCTTC. It is translated as CASSLGLEVDEQFF.